This entry is about one TCR beta chain. TCRdb's copy holds only in-frame clones and misses some; the assay was immunoSEQ multiplex PCR. The sample holds 90,000 to 150,000 clones, more than 70% seen once. These data are taken from a study of control samples from healthy donors and cancer patients. Looked up from germline, CDR1 is MNHEY and CDR2 is SVGAGI. The CDR3 runs to 15 residues. Deletions cut 5 bases from V and 1 base from J, with 9 bases between. The sequence came from a man aged 40-50 years in good health. The chain carries TRBV6-5 and TRBJ2-6; D gene unclear. The sample consisted of blood. This chain's CDR3 is CASSSRASGANVLTF. The CDR3 DNA follows: TGTGCCAGCAGTAGCCGGGCGTCTGGGGCCAACGTCCTGACTTTC.